Each of the 4 T cell receptor beta chains below was sequenced from the same sample in a study of blood T cell repertoires in COVID-19. The protocol was immunoSEQ multiplex PCR, while the TCRdb copy is restricted to in-frame clones and leaves out a portion. Here the sample spans approximately 120,000 clones, more than 80% being singletons. Sequencing used peripheral blood. The receptors stem from a human donor in a cohort sampled during active COVID-19.

J is TRBJ1-1 and V is TRBV29-1; D gene unclear. The CDR3 runs 10 residues. Trimming left V 7 bases short and J 7 bases short, with 10 bases between. Germline CDR1 and CDR2: SQVTM and ANQGSEA. The DNA for the CDR3 is TGCAGCGGAGGCGGCGGTGAAGCTTTCTTT. Protein sequence: CSGGGGEAFF.

This chain connects TRBV21-1 to TRBJ1-3. TRBV21-1 is assigned pseudogene status. This CDR3 is 16 amino acids long. In DNA, the CDR3 is TGTGCCAGCAGCAAAAAGAGAGTGAACTCTGGAAACACCATATATTTT. It is translated as CASSKKRVNSGNTIYF.

This clone was found a few times. The CDR3 spells CASSVAPGSGSPLHF. CDR3 bases: TGTGCCAGCAGCGTAGCCCCAGGGTCGGGTTCACCCCTCCACTTT. The chain recombines TRBV9 with TRBJ1-6, with a tentative D call TRBD1 (5 bases). CDR3 size: 15 residues. From germline, CDR1 is SGDLS and CDR2 YYNGEE. Trimming pared 0 bases from V and 9 bases from J, leaving 13 bases between.

This sequence joins TRBV11-3 and TRBJ2-3; TRBD1 is a possible D gene (6 bases). In germline, CDR1 is SGHNT, CDR2 YENEEA. The CDR3 has 14 residues. Trimming left V 5 bases short and J 1 base short, with 10 bases between. CDR3 nucleotide sequence: TGTGCCAGCAGCCTCCACAGGGGCACAGATACGCAGTATTTT. This codes for CASSLHRGTDTQYF.